These 20 T cell receptor beta chains originate from one sample sequenced in a study of beta chain features in type 1 diabetes. Sequenced material consisted of expressed TCRB transcripts (all of the isolated RNA was reverse transcribed). Sequenced by immunoSEQ multiplex PCR; TCRdb stores in-frame clones only, minus some. The sample contains roughly 300,000 clones, around 15% of which appear only once. Sequencing used central memory CD4+ T cells from blood. The receptor set was obtained from a man aged 30-40 years in good health.

This clone has more than one count but fewer than ten. The same CDR3 arises from other DNA sequences in this sample as well. This chain joins TRBV7-2 and TRBJ1-2; D unclear. Germline loops: CDR1 SGHTA, CDR2 FQGNSA. The CDR3 totals 12 residues. V was shortened by 0 bases and J by 7 bases, with 6 bases between the two germline ends. CDR3: CASSLARGGYTF. The CDR3 nucleotides are TGTGCCAGCAGCTTAGCGCGGGGTGGCTACACCTTC.

This CDR3 reads CASRFPDSRGEQFF. DNA of the CDR3: TGTGCCAGCAGGTTCCCAGACTCGCGCGGTGAGCAGTTCTTC. The V call is TRBV11-3, the J call TRBJ2-1; D remains unclear. The CDR3 has 14 amino acids. CDR1 and CDR2 from the germline V gene are SGHNT and YENEEA. V lost 6 bases and J 9 bases, leaving 18 bases between the germline ends.

This clone occurred a few times. The chain employs TRBV30 and TRBJ1-1; D perhaps matches TRBD1 (6 bases). The V gene's germline CDR1 is GTSNPN and CDR2 SVGIG (reference sequence). Trimming took off 2 bases at V and 5 bases at J, with 12 bases between the two ends. This CDR3 has 13 residues. The DNA of the CDR3 is TGTGCCTGGAGTCCCGGGACATTGACTGAAGCTTTCTTT. Its protein product is CAWSPGTLTEAFF.

This clone was detected a few times. V usage is TRBV20-1 and J usage is TRBJ1-1; the D is unclear. V was clipped by 6 bases and J by 10 bases, with 15 bases between them. Per germline, CDR1 DFQATT and CDR2 SNEGSKA (reference sequence). The CDR3 has 11 amino acids. In DNA, the CDR3 is TGCAGTGCCGTATCCGGGCCTGGAGCTTTCTTT. Translating gives CSAVSGPGAFF.

In DNA, the CDR3 is TGTGCCAGTAGTAGGGGGACAGAAGAGACCCAGTACTTC. Protein sequence: CASSRGTEETQYF. The chain uses TRBV19 and TRBJ2-5; 7 bases fit TRBD1. The CDR3 runs 13 residues. V shed 4 bases and J 3 bases; nucleotides not matched to a gene: 2. CDR1 and CDR2 from the germline V gene are LNHDA and SQIVND (reference sequence).

This clone was detected only once. The chain combines TRBV9 with TRBJ1-1, with a possible D match to TRBD1 (5 bases). Trimming took 2 bases from V and 7 from J, leaving 9 bases between them. This CDR3 is 12 amino acids long. Per the germline V gene, CDR1 is SGDLS and CDR2 is YYNGEE. CDR3 region: CASSVRDGEAFF. Here the CDR3 DNA reads TGTGCCAGCAGCGTTCGGGACGGTGAAGCTTTCTTT.

V is TRBV25-1 and J is TRBJ2-3, with TRBD2 identical over 10 bases. This CDR3 is 15 amino acids long. From germline, CDR1 is MGHDK and CDR2 SYGVNS. Unmatched junction bases numbered 7, after V lost 5 bases and J lost 5 bases. CDR3 in DNA: TGTGCCAGCAGTCCTAGCGGGAGAGCGAAAGATACGCAGTATTTT. This sequence encodes CASSPSGRAKDTQYF.

V usage is TRBV6-5 and J usage is TRBJ1-1; D is uncertain. Trimming removed 7 bases from V and 2 bases from J, with 14 bases in between. The V gene's germline CDR1 is MNHEY and CDR2 SVGAGI. The CDR3 contains 14 residues. The CDR3 nucleotides read TGTGCCAGCAAGGACGGGTCAATAAACACTGAAGCTTTCTTT. As protein: CASKDGSINTEAFF.

This clone has just a few counts. The chain uses TRBV4-3 and TRBJ2-2; D not resolved. The germline gives CDR1 LGHNA, CDR2 YSLEER. The CDR3 runs 16 residues. V was pared by 0 bases and J by 1 base, with 9 bases between. The CDR3 sequence: CASSQDFSMNTGELFF. CDR3 DNA: TGCGCCAGCAGCCAAGATTTCAGCATGAACACCGGGGAGCTGTTTTTT.

The CDR3 reads CASSLGGWGDTQYF. The CDR3 region has the DNA TGTGCCAGCAGTCTGGGGGGCTGGGGAGATACGCAGTATTTT. This chain connects TRBV6-5 to TRBJ2-3; D is possibly TRBD1 or TRBD2 (6 bases each). V was trimmed by 5 bases and J by 5 bases, leaving 14 bases between them. Germline CDR1 MNHEY, CDR2 SVGAGI. The CDR3 is made up of 14 amino acids.

This clone was observed at least ten times. The gene calls are TRBV7-2 and TRBJ2-3; 9 bases align to TRBD1. This CDR3 spans 14 amino acids. The V gene's germline CDR1 is SGHTA and CDR2 FQGNSA. The V and J ends lost 1 base and 4 bases, in that order; junction bases with no gene match: 0. The CDR3 nucleotides are TGTGCCAGCAGCTTAGGACAGGGGGCAGATACGCAGTATTTT. Amino acid sequence: CASSLGQGADTQYF.

This rearrangement joins TRBV7-9 to TRBJ2-3, with D unclear. This CDR3 is built from 11 residues. The germline V and J ends were trimmed by 8 bases and 5 bases, with 8 bases remaining between them. Germline V gene lookup returns CDR1 SEHNR and CDR2 FQNEAQ (reference sequence). The DNA for the CDR3 is TGTGCCAGCGGACGCCTAGATACGCAGTATTTT. Protein product: CASGRLDTQYF.

The sample holds a few counts of this clone. The chain couples TRBV6-5 to TRBJ1-6; D is ambiguous. The length of the CDR3 is 15 residues. Germline CDR1 and CDR2: MNHEY and SVGAGI. The V and J ends lost 5 bases and 10 bases respectively, with 18 bases between them. The CDR3 reads CASSRTGYRESPLHF. The CDR3 nucleotides read TGTGCCAGCAGTAGGACGGGGTATAGGGAGTCACCCCTCCACTTT.

This clone turned up a few times. The rearrangement uses TRBV23-1 and TRBJ2-1; 9 positions match TRBD1. TRBV23-1 is sorted into the ORF group, with uncertain function. Trimming cost V 3 bases and J 3 bases; bases outside gene matches: 12. This CDR3 comprises 18 residues. CDR3 sequence reads: CASSHHGQGPIRYNEQFF. The CDR3 bases are TGCGCCAGCAGTCATCATGGACAGGGGCCGATACGCTACAATGAGCAGTTCTTC.

Comments on this clone: The sample holds other DNA sequences that translate to the same CDR3. The chain couples TRBV28 to TRBJ1-5, with D perhaps TRBD1 (5 bases). Germline values: CDR1 MDHEN, CDR2 SYDVKM. This CDR3 has 14 amino acids. Trimming removed 3 bases from V and 1 base from J, with 7 bases in between. The CDR3 sequence is CASSLAGSNQPQHF. Written as DNA, the CDR3 is TGTGCCAGCAGTTTGGCAGGGAGCAATCAGCCCCAGCATTTT.

The chain is built from TRBV6-5 and TRBJ1-1; a weak D match, TRBD1 (5 bases). V was pared by 5 bases and J by 11 bases, with 18 bases between. The CDR3 is 13 amino acids. Germline V CDR1 and CDR2: MNHEY, SVGAGI. CDR3 residues: CASSPGTATTAFF. For the CDR3, the DNA is TGTGCCAGCAGTCCAGGGACCGCAACTACGGCTTTCTTT.

V usage is TRBV2 and J usage is TRBJ2-3; D gene uncertain. Trimming left V 4 bases short and J 6 bases short, with 8 bases between. The germline V gene encodes CDR1 SNHLY and CDR2 FYNNEI. The CDR3 spans 12 residues. DNA for the CDR3: TGTGCCAGCAGTGGGAACCACGATACGCAGTATTTT. Translating it yields CASSGNHDTQYF.

This clone turned up a few times. The chain has TRBV10-3 and TRBJ2-5; D is unresolved. The J call is uncertain, as TRBJ2-7 better fits the DNA end. The CDR3 is made up of 14 amino acids. Per the germline V gene, CDR1 is ENHRY and CDR2 is SYGVKD. The CDR3 nucleotides read TGTGCCATCAAGCTAGACTCTCACTCCTACGAGCAGTACTTC. This codes for CAIKLDSHSYEQYF.

As concerns this clone: Possible read error: a much larger clone is one base away. This specimen includes other DNA sequences encoding the same CDR3. This chain joins TRBV6-5 and TRBJ2-3; no clear D. From germline, CDR1 is MNHEY and CDR2 SVGAGI. Trimming left V 5 bases short and J 1 base short, with 10 bases between. CDR3 size: 14 residues. CDR3 DNA sequence: TGTGCCAGCAGTGAAAGGGCCCGCACAGATACGCAGTATTTT. Encoded protein: CASSERARTDTQYF.

This chain connects TRBV5-1 to TRBJ1-4; TRBD1 is a possible D gene (5 bases). Germline CDR1 reads SGHRS; CDR2 reads YFSETQ. V lost 2 bases, J lost 2 bases, and 13 bases lay in between. This CDR3 has 16 residues. The DNA of the CDR3 is TGCGCCAGCAGCTTTAATCCAGGGTCGACTAATGAAAAACTGTTTTTT. Its protein is CASSFNPGSTNEKLFF.